Listed below are T cell receptor beta chains from one sample, sequenced in a study of CD8+ T cells in alopecia areata. Sequencing used immunoSEQ multiplex PCR; TCRdb keeps in-frame clones, though not all of them. The sample has about 190,000 clones; around 64% are singletons. Sequencing was performed on CD4+ T cells sorted from blood, taken at approximately week 50, from a patient treated with tofacitinib. These receptors originate from a human donor with alopecia areata. The CDR3 runs from the conserved cysteine through the conserved F or W. The D gene is left open where the match is weak. Clone size is not always given. Where it is, it says once, few, many or a class for expanded clones.

abundance,j_gene,d_gene,v_gene,CDR3nt,CDR3aa
few,TRBJ2-3,NA,TRBV5-1,TGCGCCAGCAGTCGGGGGCAAAGAGATACGCAGTATTTT,CASSRGQRDTQYF
few,TRBJ2-7,NA,TRBV5-7,TGTGCCAGCAGCTTTGACAACTACGAGCAGTACTTC,CASSFDNYEQYF
few,TRBJ1-2,TRBD1,TRBV25-1,TGTGCCAGAGAAGGTTCCTTTTCGGACAGGGGGTTGTCCGGTGGCTACACCTTC,CAREGSFSDRGLSGGYTF
NA,TRBJ2-1,NA,TRBV30,TGTGCCTGGAGTGATGGGACTGACCGCCGCCACAATGAGCAGTTCTTC,CAWSDGTDRRHNEQFF
NA,TRBJ2-1,TRBD2,TRBV5-1,TGCGCCAGCAGCTTACTGACTAGCGGGGGGTACAATGAGCAGTTCTTC,CASSLLTSGGYNEQFF
NA,TRBJ2-3,TRBD2,TRBV5-1,TGCGCCAGCAGCCAAGGACTAGCGGGGGGATCAGATACGCAGTATTTT,CASSQGLAGGSDTQYF
NA,TRBJ2-7,NA,TRBV30,TGTGCCTGGAGTGTGGGGACCTACGAGCAGTACTTC,CAWSVGTYEQYF
few,TRBJ2-3,NA,TRBV9,TGTGCCAGCAGCGTAGGCGGTTTTGGAGGCATCGATACGCAGTATTTT,CASSVGGFGGIDTQYF
NA,TRBJ1-2,TRBD1,TRBV2,TGTGCCAGCAGCGTGGGACAGAGCTCCAACTATGGCTACACCTTC,CASSVGQSSNYGYTF
NA,TRBJ2-1,TRBD2,TRBV29-1,TGCAGCGTTGATCCAGCGGGGGGGAACAATGAGCAGTTCTTC,CSVDPAGGNNEQFF
few,TRBJ2-3,NA,TRBV7-3,TGTGCCAGCAGCGCGGACTATGCAGATACGCAGTATTTT,CASSADYADTQYF
medium-sized,TRBJ2-3,NA,TRBV10-1,TGCGCCAGCAGTGAGTCGGGACGGTCGCTCACAGATACGCAGTATTTT,CASSESGRSLTDTQYF
few,TRBJ1-2,NA,TRBV25-1,TGTGCCAGCAGGGAAGACATATGGGAGGGTGGCTACACCTTC,CASREDIWEGGYTF
NA,TRBJ2-3,TRBD2,TRBV29-1,TGCAGCGTTGATTTTCGGGAGGGCACAGATACGCAGTATTTT,CSVDFREGTDTQYF
NA,TRBJ1-4,NA,TRBV25-1,TGTGCCAGCAGTGATCCCGCGGCTCGTGGTAATGAAAAACTGTTTTTT,CASSDPAARGNEKLFF
NA,TRBJ1-5,NA,TRBV15,TGTGCCACCAGCAGAGCAGATAGCAATCAGCCCCAGCATTTT,CATSRADSNQPQHF
NA,TRBJ2-2,NA,TRBV30,TGTGCCTGGAGTAGTGGGACGGAGCTGTTTTTT,CAWSSGTELFF
NA,TRBJ1-1,TRBD1,TRBV7-9,TGTGCCAGCAGCTTGACAGGGACGAACACTGAAGCTTTCTTT,CASSLTGTNTEAFF
NA,TRBJ1-2,TRBD1,TRBV23-1,TGCGCCAGCAGTCAATCCAGACAGGGATGTGGAGGCTACACCTTC,CASSQSRQGCGGYTF
few,TRBJ2-1,TRBD2,TRBV29-1,TGCAGCGGGACTCCAGGACTAGGTATCCTTGAGCAGTTCTTC,CSGTPGLGILEQFF
NA,TRBJ1-6,NA,TRBV10-2,TGCGCCAGCACCCAGGGATTCGGTTCACCCCTCCACTTT,CASTQGFGSPLHF
NA,TRBJ1-2,NA,TRBV4-1,TGCGCCAGCAGCGCCCGGGAGAGGACCTATGGCTACACCTTC,CASSARERTYGYTF
once,TRBJ2-1,NA,TRBV5-1,TGCGCCAGCAGCTTGGGGGGGAATGAGCAGTTCTTC,CASSLGGNEQFF
few,TRBJ1-1,NA,TRBV6-1,TGTGCCAGCAGTACTCGAACGACTGAAGCTTTCTTT,CASSTRTTEAFF
NA,TRBJ1-1,NA,TRBV30,TGTGCCTGGAGTCAGGGGAACACTGAAGCTTTCTTT,CAWSQGNTEAFF
few,TRBJ1-1,TRBD1,TRBV6-5,TGTGCCAGCCGACAGGGGGCGGGCACTGAAGCTTTCTTT,CASRQGAGTEAFF
NA,TRBJ1-2,NA,TRBV30,TGTGCCTGGAGTTCTACCGGGACGGCTATCTATGGCTACACCTTC,CAWSSTGTAIYGYTF
many,TRBJ2-3,NA,TRBV6-1,TGTGCCAGCAGTGAAGCAACAAAGACAGATACGCAGTATTTT,CASSEATKTDTQYF
NA,TRBJ1-4,NA,TRBV25-1,TGTGCCAGCAGTGAGTTGGGGGAGGGAAAACTGTTTTTT,CASSELGEGKLFF
few,TRBJ2-5,TRBD1,TRBV29-1,TGCAGCGTTATACAGGGGCTGACCCGGGAGACCCAGTACTTC,CSVIQGLTRETQYF
once,TRBJ1-2,NA,TRBV29-1,TGCAGCGTTGAGGGTTCCCGGGGAAGCTATGGCTACACCTTC,CSVEGSRGSYGYTF
NA,TRBJ1-2,NA,TRBV18,TGTGCCAGCTCACCAGGAGGGTCTTCTAACTATGGCTACACCTTC,CASSPGGSSNYGYTF
NA,TRBJ1-1,NA,TRBV30,TGTGCCTGGAATAGGGGGATGAACACTGAAGCTTTCTTT,CAWNRGMNTEAFF
NA,TRBJ1-4,NA,TRBV30,TGTGCCTGGACAGGCCTTAATGAAAAACTGTTTTTT,CAWTGLNEKLFF
NA,TRBJ1-5,TRBD1,TRBV30,TGTGCCTGTTCCCGAGGGGACAGTCCAGGGGAGCCCCAGCATTTT,CACSRGDSPGEPQHF
NA,TRBJ2-3,NA,TRBV2,TGTGCCAGCAGTGAAGGAGGAACCAGGGCTTTT,CASSEGGTRAF
few,TRBJ2-3,TRBD2,TRBV5-1,TGCGCCAGCAGCTTGCGGGGGGTCAGCACAGATACGCAGTATTTT,CASSLRGVSTDTQYF
NA,TRBJ2-1,NA,TRBV2,TGTGCCAGCAACAAGTTATTGTCCCCCTACAATGAGCAGTTCTTC,CASNKLLSPYNEQFF
NA,TRBJ2-6,NA,TRBV7-9,TGTGCCAGCAGCGCTACAATCCCCAGGGTTACCTCTGGGGCCAACGTCCTGACTTTC,CASSATIPRVTSGANVLTF
few,TRBJ2-2,TRBD1,TRBV5-1,TGCGCCAGCGGCGGACAGGGCTACACCGGGGAGCTGTTTTTT,CASGGQGYTGELFF
NA,TRBJ2-3,NA,TRBV29-1,TGCAGCGTTGTGGGGCGACTTGCAGATACGCAGTATTTT,CSVVGRLADTQYF
NA,TRBJ1-2,NA,TRBV6-6,TGTGCCAGCAGATCGACTCAGGGAATCTATGGCTACACCTTC,CASRSTQGIYGYTF
NA,TRBJ2-7,TRBD1,TRBV4-3,TGCGCCAGCAGCCAAGGAGAGGACAGGCCCTACGAGCAGTACTTC,CASSQGEDRPYEQYF
few,TRBJ2-5,TRBD2,TRBV18,TGTGCCAGCTCACCGATCAGCGGGGGGCCCGAAGAGACCCAGTACTTC,CASSPISGGPEETQYF
NA,TRBJ1-4,TRBD1,TRBV7-2,TGTGCCAGCAGCTTACGGCAGGGGGCGGAAAAACTGTTTTTT,CASSLRQGAEKLFF
NA,TRBJ2-2,NA,TRBV6-1,TGTGCCAGCCTTTACTGGACCGGGGAGCTGTTTTTT,CASLYWTGELFF
few,TRBJ1-2,NA,TRBV7-9,TGTGCCAGCAGCTCAGCCCGAGACATGGACGGCTACACCTTC,CASSSARDMDGYTF
many,TRBJ2-1,NA,TRBV5-4,TGTGCCAGCAGCTTCCGGACAGCGAAACACAATGAGCAGTTCTTC,CASSFRTAKHNEQFF
NA,TRBJ2-7,NA,TRBV29-1,TGCAGCGTTGATCGGCAGGGGAGCTACGAGCAGTACTTC,CSVDRQGSYEQYF
NA,TRBJ2-3,TRBD2,TRBV29-1,TGCAGCGTGCGACTAGCCCTGACAGATACGCAGTATTTT,CSVRLALTDTQYF
NA,TRBJ2-5,NA,TRBV9,TGTGCCAGCAGCGTGAGCTCGGGAGACTATCAAGAGACCCAGTACTTC,CASSVSSGDYQETQYF
NA,TRBJ2-2,NA,TRBV6-5,TGTGCCAGCAGTTACTCGTCGGGGTTGAACACCGGGGAGCTGTTTTTT,CASSYSSGLNTGELFF